The clone carrying this T cell receptor beta chain was detected a few times. What it recognizes is unknown. Per germline, CDR1 SGHVS and CDR2 FNYEAQ. The CDR3 covers 17 residues. Deletions cut 1 base from V and 2 bases from J, with 18 bases between. TCRdb analysed the 5' RACE reads with MiXCR anew, one entry per CDR3 protein. The profile shows 200,000 to 250,000 distinct CDR3 sequences, just over 15% of them singletons. This sample is drawn from a study of T-cell memory formation after mild COVID-19. General study results and limits: Cross-reactive memory apparently joined, as some responding clones appeared in pre-infection memory.

The specimen sequenced was PBMCs or a T cell subset sorted from them (not recorded which). The sequence came from an adult woman who had mild COVID-19 (a few samples of this study predate the infection). Cell type and time point are not known. The chain uses TRBV7-6 and TRBJ2-7; tentatively, D is TRBD1 (6 bases). CDR3 amino acids: CASSLEQGRRPTYEQYF. The CDR3 bases are TGTGCCAGCAGCTTAGAACAGGGACGAAGGCCAACCTACGAGCAGTACTTC.